Listed below are T cell receptor beta chains from one sample, sequenced in a study of blood T cell repertoires in COVID-19. Some clones are missing from TCRdb's copy, which holds only in-frame ones; the method was immunoSEQ multiplex PCR. The sample shows 70,000 or so clones, around 86% of them seen only once. Sequences were obtained from peripheral blood. These receptors were collected from a young woman with acute or convalescent COVID-19. Each CDR3 is given with its conserved first and last residue. Fields, in order: D gene, J gene, clone size, V gene, CDR3 length, CDR3 DNA, CDR3 protein. D genes are given only for firm matches. Not every row has a clone size; where given, it reads once, few, many or a size class.

D: -
J: TRBJ1-2
size: -
V: TRBV6-6
length: 16
DNA: TGTGCCAGCAGGCAAACCGATAGGGGATCTAACTATGGCTACACCTTC
CDR3: CASRQTDRGSNYGYTF

D: -
J: TRBJ2-3
size: -
V: TRBV7-8
length: 14
DNA: TGTGCCAGCAGCTTTGGCGGAGGCCCAGATACGCAGTATTTT
CDR3: CASSFGGGPDTQYF

D: TRBD1
J: TRBJ2-7
size: -
V: TRBV19
length: 15
DNA: TGTGCCAGTAGCGAAACCGGGACAGGGCACGACGAGCAGTACTTC
CDR3: CASSETGTGHDEQYF

D: -
J: TRBJ2-5
size: -
V: TRBV7-8
length: 13
DNA: TGTGCCAGCAGCCACTTCCTGAAGGAGACCCAGTACTTC
CDR3: CASSHFLKETQYF

D: -
J: TRBJ2-7
size: -
V: TRBV7-2
length: 15
DNA: TGTGCCAGCAGCTTACGGTTAGCGGCCAGGGGGGAGCAGTACTTC
CDR3: CASSLRLAARGEQYF

D: -
J: TRBJ2-3
size: -
V: TRBV7-9
length: 14
DNA: TGTGCCAGCAGCCCCGATCCTGCAGCAGATACGCAGTATTTT
CDR3: CASSPDPAADTQYF

D: TRBD1
J: TRBJ1-6
size: -
V: TRBV18
length: 16
DNA: TGTGCCAGCTCAGCCGAGACAGGGGGTAGGAATTCACCCCTCCACTTT
CDR3: CASSAETGGRNSPLHF

D: -
J: TRBJ1-5
size: once
V: TRBV4-1
length: 15
DNA: TGCGCCAGCAGCCAAGATATGACGGGGAATCAGCCCCAGCATTTT
CDR3: CASSQDMTGNQPQHF

D: TRBD1
J: TRBJ2-1
size: -
V: TRBV5-6
length: 15
DNA: TGTGCCAGCAGACTCACGGGACAGCCTTTGGATGAGCAGTTCTTC
CDR3: CASRLTGQPLDEQFF

D: -
J: TRBJ1-4
size: -
V: TRBV19
length: 13
DNA: TGTGCCAGTAGTATCTCAACTAATGAAAAACTGTTTTTT
CDR3: CASSISTNEKLFF

D: TRBD2
J: TRBJ2-3
size: -
V: TRBV5-5
length: 16
DNA: TGTGCCAGCAGCCTTACCCCGGGGGGGCCTGTGGATACGCAGTATTTT
CDR3: CASSLTPGGPVDTQYF